The TCR beta chain under discussion was sequenced for a study of blood T cell repertoires in COVID-19. With V trimmed by 4 bases and J by 6 bases, 4 bases remained unmatched. The CDR3 length is 12 residues. The V gene's germline CDR1 is SGHRS and CDR2 YFSETQ. This clone was picked up one time. The data were produced by immunoSEQ multiplex PCR, yet TCRdb's version contains in-frame clones alone and is incomplete. The data show approximately 480,000 clones, with approximately 92% seen just once and around 0.92% held by the top ten. The TCR comes from a young man with COVID-19, enrolled during active disease. The sample comprised peripheral blood. This chain uses TRBV5-1 with TRBJ2-7; 7 nucleotides match TRBD1. The DNA for the CDR3 is TGCGCCAGCAGCCGCGACAGGGTCGAGCAGTACTTC. It translates to CASSRDRVEQYF.